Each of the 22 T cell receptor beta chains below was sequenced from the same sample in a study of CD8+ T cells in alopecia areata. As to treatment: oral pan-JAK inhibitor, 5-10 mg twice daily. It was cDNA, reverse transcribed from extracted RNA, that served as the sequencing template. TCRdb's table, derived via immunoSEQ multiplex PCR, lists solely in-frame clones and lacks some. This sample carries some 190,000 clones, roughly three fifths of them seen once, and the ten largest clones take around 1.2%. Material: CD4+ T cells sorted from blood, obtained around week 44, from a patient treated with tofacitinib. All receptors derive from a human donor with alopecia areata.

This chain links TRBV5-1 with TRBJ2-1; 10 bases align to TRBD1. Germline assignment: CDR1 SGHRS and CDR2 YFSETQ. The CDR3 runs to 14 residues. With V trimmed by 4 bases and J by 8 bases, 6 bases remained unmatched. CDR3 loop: CASSRWDRGDEQFF. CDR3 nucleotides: TGCGCCAGCAGCCGATGGGACAGGGGAGATGAGCAGTTCTTC. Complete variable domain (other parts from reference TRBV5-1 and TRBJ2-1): KAGVTQTPRYLIKTRGQQVTLSCSPISGHRSVSWYQQTPGQGLQFLFEYFSETQRNKGNFPGRFSGRQFSNSRSEMNVSTLELGDSALYLCASSRWDRGDEQFFGPGTRLTVL.

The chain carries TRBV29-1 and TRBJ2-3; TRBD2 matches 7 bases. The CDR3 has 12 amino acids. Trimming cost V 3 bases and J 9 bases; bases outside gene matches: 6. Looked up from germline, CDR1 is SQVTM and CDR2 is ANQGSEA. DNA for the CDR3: TGCAGCGTTGATGCTAGCGGCCAGACGCAGTATTTT. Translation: CSVDASGQTQYF.

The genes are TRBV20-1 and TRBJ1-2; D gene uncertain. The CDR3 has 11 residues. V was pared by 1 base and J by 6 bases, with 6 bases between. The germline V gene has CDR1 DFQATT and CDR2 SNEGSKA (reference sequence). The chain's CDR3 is CSARVGDGYTF. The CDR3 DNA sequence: TGCAGTGCTAGAGTTGGGGATGGCTACACCTTC.

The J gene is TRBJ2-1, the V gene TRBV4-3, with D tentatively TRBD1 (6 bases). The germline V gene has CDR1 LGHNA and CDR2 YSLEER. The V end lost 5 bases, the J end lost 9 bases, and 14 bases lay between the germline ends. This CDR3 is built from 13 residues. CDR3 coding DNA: TGCGCCAGCAGCAAGGACTTAGGGGGTGAGCAGTTCTTC. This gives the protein CASSKDLGGEQFF.

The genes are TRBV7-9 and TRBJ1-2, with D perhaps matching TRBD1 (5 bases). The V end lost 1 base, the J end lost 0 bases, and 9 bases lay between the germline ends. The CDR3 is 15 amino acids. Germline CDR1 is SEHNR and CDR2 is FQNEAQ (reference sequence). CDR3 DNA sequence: TGTGCCAGCAGCTTAGGACAGAGAGCTAACTATGGCTACACCTTC. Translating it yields CASSLGQRANYGYTF.

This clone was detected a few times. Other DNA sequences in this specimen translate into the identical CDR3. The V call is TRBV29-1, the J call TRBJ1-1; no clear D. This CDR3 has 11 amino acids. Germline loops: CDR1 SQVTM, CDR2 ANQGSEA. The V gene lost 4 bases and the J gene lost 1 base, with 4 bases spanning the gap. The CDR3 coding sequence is TGCAGCGTTGGATGGAACACTGAAGCTTTCTTT. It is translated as CSVGWNTEAFF.

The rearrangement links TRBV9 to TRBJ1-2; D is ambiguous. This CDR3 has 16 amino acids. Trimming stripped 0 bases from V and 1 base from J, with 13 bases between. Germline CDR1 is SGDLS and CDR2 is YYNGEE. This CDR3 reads CASSVGGTSINYGYTF. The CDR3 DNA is TGTGCCAGCAGCGTAGGAGGAACGAGTATTAACTATGGCTACACCTTC.

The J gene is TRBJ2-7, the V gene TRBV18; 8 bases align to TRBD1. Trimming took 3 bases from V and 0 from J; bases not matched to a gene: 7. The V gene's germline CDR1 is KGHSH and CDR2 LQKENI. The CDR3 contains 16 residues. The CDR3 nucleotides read TGTGCCAGCTCACCTCAGGCTGGGACAGGCTCCTACGAGCAGTACTTC. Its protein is CASSPQAGTGSYEQYF. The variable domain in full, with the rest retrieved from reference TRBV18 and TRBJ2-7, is NAGVMQNPRHLVRRRGQEARLRCSPMKGHSHVYWYRQLPEEGLKFMVYLQKENIIDESGMPKERFSAEFPKEGPSILRIQQVVRGDSAAYFCASSPQAGTGSYEQYFGPGTRLTVT.

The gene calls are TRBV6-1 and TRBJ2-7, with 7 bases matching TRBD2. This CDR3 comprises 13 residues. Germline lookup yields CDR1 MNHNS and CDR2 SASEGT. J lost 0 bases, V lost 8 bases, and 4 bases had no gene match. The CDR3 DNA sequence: TGTGCCAGCCTTCTAGCGGTCTCCTACGAGCAGTACTTC. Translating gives CASLLAVSYEQYF.

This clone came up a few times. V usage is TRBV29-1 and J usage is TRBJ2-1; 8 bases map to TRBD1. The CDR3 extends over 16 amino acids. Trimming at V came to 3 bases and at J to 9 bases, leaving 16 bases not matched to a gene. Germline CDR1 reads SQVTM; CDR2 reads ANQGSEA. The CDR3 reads CSVDSIGQGVVIEQFF. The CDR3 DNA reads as TGCAGCGTTGATTCGATAGGACAGGGCGTTGTTATTGAGCAGTTCTTC.

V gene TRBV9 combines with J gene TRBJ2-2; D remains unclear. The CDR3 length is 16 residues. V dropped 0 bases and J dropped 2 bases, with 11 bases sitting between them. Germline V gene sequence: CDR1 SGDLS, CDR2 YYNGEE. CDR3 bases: TGTGCCAGCAGCGTAGCGGGTCATCCAAACACCGGGGAGCTGTTTTTT. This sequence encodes CASSVAGHPNTGELFF.

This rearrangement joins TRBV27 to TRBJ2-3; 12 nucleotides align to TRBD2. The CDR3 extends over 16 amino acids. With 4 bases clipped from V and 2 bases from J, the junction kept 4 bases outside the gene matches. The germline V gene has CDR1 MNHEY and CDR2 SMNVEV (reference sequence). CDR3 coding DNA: TGTGCCAGCAGTTCACTAGCGGGGGGACCCACAGATACGCAGTATTTT. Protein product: CASSSLAGGPTDTQYF.

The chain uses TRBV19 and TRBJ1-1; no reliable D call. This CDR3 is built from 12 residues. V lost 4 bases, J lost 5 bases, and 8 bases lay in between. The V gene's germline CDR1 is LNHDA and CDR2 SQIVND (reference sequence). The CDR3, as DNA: TGTGCCAGTAGTAGGGAATGGACTGAAGCTTTCTTT. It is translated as CASSREWTEAFF. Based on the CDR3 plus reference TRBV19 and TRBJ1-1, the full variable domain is DGGITQSPKYLFRKEGQNVTLSCEQNLNHDAMYWYRQDPGQGLRLIYYSQIVNDFQKGDIAEGYSVSREKKESFPLTVTSAQKNPTAFYLCASSREWTEAFFGQGTRLTVV.

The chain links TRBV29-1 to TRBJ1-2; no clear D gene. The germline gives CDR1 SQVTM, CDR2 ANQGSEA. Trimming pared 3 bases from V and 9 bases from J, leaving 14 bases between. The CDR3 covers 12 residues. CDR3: CSVEGQALRYTF. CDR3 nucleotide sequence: TGCAGCGTTGAGGGTCAGGCCCTTCGCTACACCTTC.

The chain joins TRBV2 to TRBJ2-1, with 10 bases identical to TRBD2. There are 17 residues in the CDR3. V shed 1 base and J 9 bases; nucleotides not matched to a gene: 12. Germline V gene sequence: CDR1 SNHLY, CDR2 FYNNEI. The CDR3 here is CASSEGPLAGGPGEQFF. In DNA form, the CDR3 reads TGTGCCAGCAGTGAAGGCCCCTTAGCGGGGGGCCCCGGTGAGCAGTTCTTC.

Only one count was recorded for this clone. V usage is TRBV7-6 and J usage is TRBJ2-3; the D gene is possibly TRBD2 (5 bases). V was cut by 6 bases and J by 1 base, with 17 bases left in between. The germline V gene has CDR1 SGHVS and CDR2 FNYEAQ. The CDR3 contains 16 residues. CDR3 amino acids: CASRPGGAGRTDTQYF. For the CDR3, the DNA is TGTGCCAGCAGACCGGGCGGTGCGGGCCGCACAGATACGCAGTATTTT.

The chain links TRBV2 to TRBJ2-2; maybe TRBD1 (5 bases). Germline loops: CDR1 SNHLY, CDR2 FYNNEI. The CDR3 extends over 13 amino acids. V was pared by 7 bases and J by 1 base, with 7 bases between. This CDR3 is CASKTENTGELFF. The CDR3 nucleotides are TGTGCCAGCAAGACAGAGAACACCGGGGAGCTGTTTTTT.

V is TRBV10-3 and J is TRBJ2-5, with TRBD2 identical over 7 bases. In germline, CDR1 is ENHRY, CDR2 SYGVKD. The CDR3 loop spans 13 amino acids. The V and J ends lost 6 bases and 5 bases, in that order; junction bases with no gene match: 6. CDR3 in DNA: TGTGCCATCAGGGATTTTAGCGGGGAGACCCAGTACTTC. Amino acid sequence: CAIRDFSGETQYF.

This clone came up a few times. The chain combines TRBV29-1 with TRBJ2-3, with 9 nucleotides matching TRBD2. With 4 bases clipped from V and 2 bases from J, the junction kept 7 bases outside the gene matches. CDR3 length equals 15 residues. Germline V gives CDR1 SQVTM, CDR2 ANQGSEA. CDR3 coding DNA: TGCAGCGTTGGAGGGCTAGCGGGACACACAGATACGCAGTATTTT. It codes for CSVGGLAGHTDTQYF.

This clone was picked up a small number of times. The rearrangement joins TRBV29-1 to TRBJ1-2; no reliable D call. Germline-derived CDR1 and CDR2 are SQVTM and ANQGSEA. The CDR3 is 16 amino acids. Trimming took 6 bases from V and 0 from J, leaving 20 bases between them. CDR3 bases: TGCAGCGTCGATCCGGGCCCGCCTTTTTCTAACTATGGCTACACCTTC. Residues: CSVDPGPPFSNYGYTF.

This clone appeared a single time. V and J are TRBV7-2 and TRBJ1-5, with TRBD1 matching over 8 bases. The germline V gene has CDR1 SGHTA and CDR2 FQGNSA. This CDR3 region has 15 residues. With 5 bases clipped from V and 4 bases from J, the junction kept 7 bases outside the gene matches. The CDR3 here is CASSLDRGSNQPQHF. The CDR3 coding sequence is TGTGCCAGCAGCCTAGACAGGGGCTCAAATCAGCCCCAGCATTTT.

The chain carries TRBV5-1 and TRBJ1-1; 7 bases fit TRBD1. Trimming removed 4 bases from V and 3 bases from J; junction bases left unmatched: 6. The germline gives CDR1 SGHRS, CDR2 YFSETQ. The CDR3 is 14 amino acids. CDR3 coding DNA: TGCGCCAGCAGCGCGACAGGGTTGGACACTGAAGCTTTCTTT. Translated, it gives CASSATGLDTEAFF.